This is a list of T cell receptor beta chains from one sample in a study of T and B cells in COVID-19 patients. TCRdb fed the multiplex PCR reads into MiXCR, producing one record per CDR3 protein. The table records over 1,000 distinct CDR3 sequences, about a fifth of them present only once. Sequencing input: blood. Receptors were obtained from a human donor with active COVID-19. CDR3s include the opening cysteine and the closing phenylalanine or tryptophan. The D gene is left open where the match is weak. Size tells how often a clone was seen (once, few, many) or the class of an expanded clone, and some rows leave it out.

j_gene | v_gene | abundance | d_gene | CDR3aa | CDR3nt
TRBJ2-7 | TRBV19 | . | . | CASSHTGAEQYF | TGTGCCAGTAGTCATACAGGAGCCGAGCAGTACTTT
TRBJ2-7 | TRBV6-5 | large | . | CASRGGYEQYF | TGTGCCAGCAGGGGGGGCTACGAGCAGTACTTC
TRBJ1-1 | TRBV12-3/TRBV12-4 | few | . | CASRTILDIRNTEAFF | TGTGCCAGCAGGACTATCTTGGACATTCGGAACACTGAAGCTTTCTTT
TRBJ2-6 | TRBV7-2 | medium-sized | . | CASTRQSFSGANVLTF | TGTGCCAGCACCAGACAAAGCTTCTCTGGGGCCAACGTCCTGACTTTC
TRBJ1-4 | TRBV20-1 | . | . | CSAREVTAYEKLFF | TGCAGTGCTAGAGAGGTTACGGCCTATGAAAAACTGTTTTTT
TRBJ1-1 | TRBV4-1 | . | . | CASSQRSDTEAFF | TGCGCCAGCAGCCAACGGTCCGACACTGAAGCTTTCTTT
TRBJ2-1 | TRBV5-1 | . | . | CASSPHPTGNEQFF | TGTGCCAGCAGCCCGCATCCCACAGGAAATGAGCAGTTCTTC
TRBJ2-7 | TRBV6-5 | large | TRBD2 | CASSDSGSIYEQYF | TGTGCCAGCAGTGATAGCGGGAGTATTTACGAGCAGTACTTC
TRBJ1-2 | TRBV20-1 | . | TRBD1 | CSARDPPDRGDGYTF | TGCAGTGCTAGAGATCCCCCGGACAGGGGTGACGGCTACACCTTC
TRBJ2-5 | TRBV18 | medium-sized | . | CASSPSLADILETQYF | .
TRBJ2-6 | TRBV5-1 | medium-sized | . | CASSPTGTGANVLTF | TGCGCCAGCTCACCAACAGGGACTGGGGCCAACGTCCTGACTTTC
TRBJ1-1 | TRBV4-3 | . | . | CASSPREEGTEAFF | TGCGCCAGCAGCCCCAGGGAGGAGGGGACTGAAGCTTTCTTT
TRBJ2-7 | TRBV6-5 | medium-sized | TRBD2 | CVSHAGGEFEQYF | TGTGTCTCCCATGCGGGAGGAGAATTTGAGCAGTACTTC
TRBJ2-7 | TRBV7-3 | few | TRBD1 | CASSLTGQGPYEQYF | TGTGCCAGCAGCCTAACGGGACAGGGACCCTACGAGCAGTACTTC
TRBJ1-2 | TRBV6-5 | large | . | CATTEGNGYTF | TGTGCCACCACGGAGGGTAATGGCTACACCTTC
TRBJ1-2 | TRBV6-1 | medium-sized | . | CASNEGGRSGYTF | TGTGCCAGCAATGAGGGGGGGCGATCTGGCTACACCTTC
TRBJ1-1 | TRBV4-3 | few | . | CASSQETLLNTEAFF | TGCGCCAGCAGCCAAGAGACCCTACTGAACACTGAAGCTTTCTTT
TRBJ1-2 | TRBV27 | large | . | CASRPGQGRGYGYTF | TGTGCCAGCAGGCCAGGCCAGGGCAGGGGCTATGGCTACACCTTC
TRBJ2-2 | TRBV20-1 | few | . | CSAQGHTRAGELFF | TGCAGTGCCCAAGGACATACAAGGGCCGGGGAGCTGTTTTTT
TRBJ1-5 | TRBV20-1 | . | . | CSARRAGGGNQPQHF | TGCAGTGCTAGGAGGGCGGGTGGAGGCAATCAGCCCCAGCATTTT
TRBJ1-2 | TRBV24-1 | medium-sized | . | CATSDPGTSYGYTF | TGTGCCACCAGTGATCCCGGGACAAGCTATGGCTACACCTTC
TRBJ1-5 | TRBV6-1 | medium-sized | TRBD1 | CASSRAGTGQLGQPQHF | TGTGCCAGCAGTCGAGCCGGGACAGGGCAGTTGGGTCAGCCCCAGCATTTT
TRBJ1-3 | TRBV6-1 | medium-sized | . | CASSGHYGNTIYF | TGTGCCAGCAGTGGGCACTACGGAAACACCATATATTTT
TRBJ1-2 | TRBV5-6 | . | TRBD1 | CDRSLTAGGRINYGYTF | TGTGACAGAAGCTTGACGGCAGGGGGCAGGATTAACTATGGCTACACCTTC
TRBJ2-7 | TRBV5-6 | . | TRBD2 | CASSSLTGTSGKPFEQYF | TGTGCCAGCAGCAGTCTGACCGGGACTAGCGGGAAGCCCTTCGAGCAGTACTTC
TRBJ2-1 | TRBV6-5 | large | TRBD2 | CASKMTSGRFNEQFF | TGTGCCAGCAAGATGACTAGCGGGAGGTTCAATGAGCAGTTCTTC
TRBJ1-3 | TRBV20-1 | . | . | CSAVGGIGNTIYF | TGCAGTGCTGTGGGGGGCATCGGAAACACCATATATTTT
TRBJ1-2 | TRBV27 | large | . | CASSFTGIRSYGYTF | TGTGCCAGCAGTTTTACGGGGATTAGGAGCTATGGCTACACCTTC
TRBJ2-3 | TRBV30 | once | TRBD2 | CAWSGLAGGPKTQYF | TGTGCCTGGAGTGGACTAGCGGGAGGGCCGAAGACGCAGTATTTT
TRBJ2-1 | TRBV11-2 | . | TRBD2 | CASSVGASGIFEFF | TGTGCCAGCAGCGTAGGGGCGAGCGGGATTTTTGAGTTCTTC
TRBJ2-7 | TRBV30 | large | TRBD1 | CAWVAGGIPYEQYF | TGTGCCTGGGTAGCAGGGGGCATACCGTACGAGCAGTACTTC
TRBJ1-1 | TRBV30 | medium-sized | TRBD1 | CAWSVPGTVFEAFF | TGTGCCTGGAGTGTACCAGGGACAGTTTTTGAAGCTTTCTTT
TRBJ2-5 | TRBV19 | . | TRBD2 | CASSIQGGLAGKRETQYF | TGTGCCAGTAGTATACAAGGGGGACTAGCGGGAAAGAGAGAGACCCAGTACTTC
TRBJ2-4 | TRBV2 | . | TRBD1 | CASKGTGRYMVKNIQYF | TGTGCCAGCAAAGGGACAGGGAGGTATATGGTCAAAAACATTCAGTACTTC
TRBJ1-1 | TRBV20-1 | few | . | CSAPSLLKTEAFF | TGCAGTGCTCCCAGTCTTCTCAAAACTGAAGCTTTCTTT
TRBJ2-2 | TRBV4-3 | medium-sized | TRBD2 | CASSLSGTETGELFF | TGCGCCAGCAGCCTTAGCGGGACCGAAACCGGGGAGCTGTTTTTT
TRBJ2-1 | TRBV5-6 | large | . | CASRRDGQEPWQFF | TGTGCCAGCAGGCGGGACGGTCAGGAGCCGTGGCAGTTCTTC
TRBJ2-6 | TRBV6-1 | medium-sized | . | CASTRGLSGANVLTF | TGTGCCAGCACCAGGGGACTCTCTGGGGCCAACGTCCTGACTTTC
TRBJ2-7 | TRBV7-2 | . | TRBD2 | CASSFPHESSGRALYEQYF | TGTGCCAGCAGCTTTCCCCATGAATCTAGCGGGAGGGCTCTATACGAGCAGTACTTC
TRBJ1-6 | TRBV18 | few | TRBD1 | CASSPWTGADNSPLHF | TGTGCCAGCTCACCTTGGACAGGGGCTGATAATTCACCCCTCCACTTT
TRBJ1-4 | TRBV19 | . | . | CASSMGQINEKLFF | TGTGCCAGTAGTATGGGGCAAATTAATGAAAAACTGTTTTTT
TRBJ2-1 | TRBV7-9 | large | . | CASSLREGAAIEQFF | TGTGCCAGCAGCTTAAGGGAAGGGGCCGCAATTGAGCAGTTCTTC